The entry below describes one T cell receptor (beta chain). Over 20 PCR cycles, TCRs were amplified from a constant-region primer and V-primer adapter. A single record per CDR3 protein comes from TCRdb applying MiXCR to the reads. The sample contains roughly 50,000 distinct CDR3 sequences, approximately 35% of which appear only once. Time point in this sample: after trial treatment. Sample treatment: LDRT plus nivolumab, ipilimumab, low-dose cyclophosphamide and aspirin (RACIN trial). In the RACIN dose-escalation trial, donors got nivolumab plus ipilimumab with aspirin, cyclophosphamide and radiotherapy. Advanced solid tumors without tumor-infiltrating lymphocytes were required for inclusion. This entry comes from a study of low-dose radiotherapy and immunotherapy resistance in tumors. Study-wide background: Intravenous nivolumab 240 mg every two weeks plus ipilimumab 1 mg/kg every six weeks was given to patients. Intravenous cyclophosphamide 200 mg/m2 was given every two weeks, one day before radiation and immunotherapy.

V was clipped by 6 bases and J by 5 bases, with 19 bases between them. The CDR3 covers 15 residues. Germline CDR1 and CDR2: MDHEN and SYDVKM. Here the sequenced sample was PBMCs, taken after low-dose radiotherapy plus immunotherapy. This sequence joins TRBV28 and TRBJ1-1; no clear D gene. The receptor was derived from a male donor with rectosigmoid adenocarcinoma. DNA of the CDR3: TGTGCCAGCAGCCCCTCGAGGTGGGCTGGAACTGAAGCTTTCTTT. This sequence encodes CASSPSRWAGTEAFF.